This entry is about one T cell receptor (beta chain). Its antigen is unknown. Blood sampling took place at baseline, cycle 4 day 1, and cycle 7 day 1. The method was immunoSEQ multiplex PCR; TCRdb's version includes in-frame clones alone and lacks a portion of them. The data contain over 55,000 clones, approximately 90% of them singletons. This CDR3 comprises 14 residues. The data were obtained in a study of OX40 agonist ivuxolimab in advanced cancers. Whole-study findings and limits: Expanded peripheral T cell antigen specificity was not determined. Normalized expansion of T-cell clones was also low for some nonresponders.

V gene TRBV21-1 combines with J gene TRBJ1-4; the tabulated D call, TRBD1, remains unverified against the DNA. TRBV21-1 is marked as a pseudogene. The sequence came from an adult with an advanced solid tumor such as melanoma, head and neck, liver or kidney cancer. The sample in question was CD4+ or CD8+ T cells sorted from blood, obtained in a trial of the OX40 agonist ivuxolimab. The DNA for the CDR3 is TGTGCCAGCAGCAAAGAACAGCCTAATGAAAAACTGTTTTTT. Translated, it gives CASSKEQPNEKLFF.